A single sample is the source of the 18 T cell receptor beta chains below, sequenced in a study of blood T cell repertoires in COVID-19. The method was immunoSEQ multiplex PCR; TCRdb's version includes in-frame clones alone and lacks a portion of them. The sample shows 70,000 or so clones, 86% of them seen only once. Sequencing was done on a sample of peripheral blood. Receptors were obtained from a man aged 50-59 years with acute or convalescent COVID-19.

This chain uses TRBV25-1 with TRBJ2-3; 10 nucleotides match TRBD1. The CDR3 contains 17 residues. The germline V gene has CDR1 MGHDK and CDR2 SYGVNS. The junction had 10 bases not matched to a gene; V was cut back by 4 bases and J by 3 bases. The CDR3 DNA reads TGTGCCAGCAGTGGGTCTAGGACAGGGGGAAGTACAGATACGCAGTATTTT. Translation gives CASSGSRTGGSTDTQYF.

This chain connects TRBV19 to TRBJ1-2; no clear D. Germline V gene sequence: CDR1 LNHDA, CDR2 SQIVND (reference sequence). There are 12 residues in the CDR3. V was trimmed by 7 bases and J by 2 bases, leaving 8 bases between them. In DNA form, the CDR3 reads TGTGCCAGTACGACGGAGAACTATGGCTACACCTTC. Its translation is CASTTENYGYTF.

The sample holds a few counts of this clone. This sequence joins TRBV11-3 and TRBJ2-1, with a weak D call TRBD2 (5 bases). The CDR3 covers 16 residues. Trimming cost V 0 bases and J 4 bases, with 13 bases left between them. Germline loops: CDR1 SGHNT, CDR2 YENEEA. The CDR3 sequence: CASSLDGSQTYNEQFF. The CDR3 DNA follows: TGTGCCAGCAGCTTAGATGGGAGTCAGACGTACAATGAGCAGTTCTTC.

This chain links TRBV6-1 with TRBJ1-5; 8 bases map to TRBD1. This CDR3 contains 18 residues. Trimming at V came to 0 bases and at J to 11 bases, leaving 18 bases not matched to a gene. The V gene's germline CDR1 is MNHNS and CDR2 SASEGT. The CDR3 bases are TGTGCCAGCAGTGAAGCTGAGTGGGGGACAGGTCCAAATCGGGCCCAGCATTTT. It encodes CASSEAEWGTGPNRAQHF.

The chain carries TRBV19 and TRBJ1-2; 9 bases match TRBD1. The CDR3 consists of 16 residues. The J segment lost 5 bases and the V segment lost 7 bases, leaving 14 bases of the junction unmatched. Germline CDR1 LNHDA, CDR2 SQIVND (reference sequence). CDR3 coding DNA: TGTGCCAGTAACTCAATCCGGGACAGGGAAGGGTATGGCTACACCTTC. Translation gives CASNSIRDREGYGYTF.

The gene calls are TRBV2 and TRBJ1-3, with D uncertain. There are 14 residues in the CDR3. Germline-derived CDR1 and CDR2 are SNHLY and FYNNEI. V lost 2 bases and J 8 bases, leaving 13 bases between the germline ends. The CDR3: CASSETASSYTIYF. The CDR3 region has the DNA TGTGCCAGCAGTGAAACAGCCTCATCGTACACCATATATTTT.

The rearrangement links TRBV11-3 to TRBJ1-1; no clear D. The CDR3 runs 16 residues. The germline CDR1 and CDR2 sequences are SGHNT and YENEEA. V was clipped by 3 bases and J by 3 bases, with 17 bases between them. The DNA of the CDR3 is TGTGCCAGCAGCTTTAATCTGGGTGAGGTGGACACTGAAGCTTTCTTT. Protein product: CASSFNLGEVDTEAFF.

The V gene is TRBV19, the J gene TRBJ2-5; tentative D call: TRBD1 (6 bases). This CDR3 is 14 amino acids long. Trimming stripped 1 base from V and 5 bases from J, with 11 bases between. Germline assignment: CDR1 LNHDA and CDR2 SQIVND (reference sequence). The CDR3, as DNA: TGTGCCAGTAGTATAGTAGGGGGTGGGGAGACCCAGTACTTC. This gives the protein CASSIVGGGETQYF.

The CDR3, as DNA: TGTGCCAGCAGTGAAGGGGGGGTCGATGGAAACACCATATATTTT. This sequence encodes CASSEGGVDGNTIYF. The rearrangement uses TRBV2 and TRBJ1-3; D perhaps matches TRBD1 (5 bases). This CDR3 contains 15 residues. V lost 1 base and J lost 3, with 10 bases in between. CDR1 and CDR2 (germline): SNHLY, FYNNEI.

This sequence joins TRBV5-1 and TRBJ1-4, with D perhaps TRBD1 (5 bases). The CDR3 has 14 amino acids. The V gene's germline CDR1 is SGHRS and CDR2 YFSETQ. V lost 5 bases, J lost 8 bases, and 16 bases lay in between. CDR3 DNA: TGCGCCAGCAGAGGCGGGGGGTATTCCGAAAAACTGTTTTTT. Translated, it gives CASRGGGYSEKLFF.

The chain has TRBV6-5 and TRBJ2-1, with 10 bases matching TRBD1. CDR1 is MNHEY, CDR2 SVGAGI, per germline. The CDR3 totals 15 residues. The J segment lost 6 bases and the V segment lost 4 bases, leaving 6 bases of the junction unmatched. The CDR3 loop reads CASSFPGTGVNEQFF. In DNA, the CDR3 is TGTGCCAGCAGTTTCCCCGGGACAGGGGTCAATGAGCAGTTCTTC.

This chain links TRBV10-3 with TRBJ2-7; 7 bases agree with TRBD1. This CDR3 is 15 amino acids long. Germline-derived CDR1 and CDR2 are ENHRY and SYGVKD. V gave up 6 bases and J gave up 0 bases; unmatched junction bases: 8. The CDR3, as DNA: TGTGCCATCAGGCCGGACAGGCGCACCTCCTACGAGCAGTACTTC. The encoded protein is CAIRPDRRTSYEQYF.

The genes are TRBV2 and TRBJ2-1, with 9 bases matching TRBD2. Germline values: CDR1 SNHLY, CDR2 FYNNEI. This CDR3 is built from 15 residues. Unmatched junction bases numbered 12, after V lost 6 bases and J lost 9 bases. CDR3 sequence (DNA): TGTGCCAGCAGCCCCCAAGCGGGAGGCTTCAGTGAGCAGTTCTTC. This gives the protein CASSPQAGGFSEQFF.

The chain couples TRBV5-1 to TRBJ2-4, with 10 bases aligning to TRBD2. V was pared by 0 bases and J by 7 bases, with 7 bases of the junction left unmatched. This CDR3 is 16 amino acids long. Germline assignment: CDR1 SGHRS and CDR2 YFSETQ. CDR3 residues: CASSLVPAGGLNIQYF. The CDR3 DNA reads as TGCGCCAGCAGCTTGGTGCCAGCGGGGGGGTTGAACATTCAGTACTTC.

The chain is built from TRBV7-9 and TRBJ1-4, with a possible D match to TRBD1 (5 bases). This CDR3 contains 15 residues. CDR1 and CDR2 from the germline V gene are SEHNR and FQNEAQ (reference sequence). Trimming stripped 1 base from V and 7 bases from J, with 13 bases between. The CDR3 region has the DNA TGTGCCAGCAGCTTAGACAGGTTCTACGGTGAAAAACTGTTTTTT. Its protein is CASSLDRFYGEKLFF.

Only a few counts were recorded for this clone. The chain couples TRBV6-5 to TRBJ1-3; tentative D call: TRBD1 (6 bases). Trimming took 7 bases from V and 0 from J, leaving 10 bases between them. The germline V gene has CDR1 MNHEY and CDR2 SVGAGI. The CDR3 sequence is 14 residues long. CDR3 DNA sequence: TGTGCCAGCACTCGGACAGACTCTGGAAACACCATATATTTT. Protein: CASTRTDSGNTIYF.

This clone was counted a few times. V usage is TRBV7-9 and J usage is TRBJ1-2; D ambiguous. This CDR3 is 13 amino acids long. CDR1 is SEHNR, CDR2 FQNEAQ, per germline (reference sequence). Trimming shortened V by 5 bases and J by 11 bases, and 18 bases separated the two germline ends. The CDR3 DNA reads TGTGCCAGCAGCATACCGGGAATCAGTTTATACACCTTC. Its translation is CASSIPGISLYTF. The variable domain in full, with the rest retrieved from reference TRBV7-9 and TRBJ1-2, is DTGVSQNPRHKITKRGQNVTFRCDPISEHNRLYWYRQTLGQGPEFLTYFQNEAQLEKSRLLSDRFSAERPKGSFSTLEIQRTEQGDSAMYLCASSIPGISLYTFGSGTRLTVV.

This chain connects TRBV28 to TRBJ2-7; TRBD2 is a possible D gene (5 bases). There are 13 residues in the CDR3. Trimming shortened V by 9 bases and J by 2 bases, and 14 bases separated the two germline ends. The germline V gene has CDR1 MDHEN and CDR2 SYDVKM. CDR3 loop: CASSGLDTYEQYF. The CDR3 coding sequence is TGTGCCAGTTCAGGACTCGATACCTACGAGCAGTACTTC.